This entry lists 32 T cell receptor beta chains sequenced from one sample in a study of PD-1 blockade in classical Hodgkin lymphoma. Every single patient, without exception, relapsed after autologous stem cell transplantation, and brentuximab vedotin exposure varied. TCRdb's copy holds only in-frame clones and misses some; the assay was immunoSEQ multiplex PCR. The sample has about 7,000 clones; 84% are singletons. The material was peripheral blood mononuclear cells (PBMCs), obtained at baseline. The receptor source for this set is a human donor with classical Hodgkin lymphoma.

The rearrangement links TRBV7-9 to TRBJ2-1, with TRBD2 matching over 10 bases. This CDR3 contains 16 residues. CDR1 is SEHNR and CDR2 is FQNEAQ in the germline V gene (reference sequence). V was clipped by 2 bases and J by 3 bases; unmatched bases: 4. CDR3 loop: CASSLFGLADYNEQFF. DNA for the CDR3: TGTGCCAGCAGCTTATTTGGACTAGCGGACTACAATGAGCAGTTCTTC.

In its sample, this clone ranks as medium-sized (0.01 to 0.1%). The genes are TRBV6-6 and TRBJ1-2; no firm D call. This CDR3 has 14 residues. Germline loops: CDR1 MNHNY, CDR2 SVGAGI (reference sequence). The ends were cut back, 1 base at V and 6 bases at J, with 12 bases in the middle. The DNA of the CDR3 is TGTGCCAGCAGTTACTTCTCGACTGGTCATGGCTACACCTTC. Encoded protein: CASSYFSTGHGYTF.

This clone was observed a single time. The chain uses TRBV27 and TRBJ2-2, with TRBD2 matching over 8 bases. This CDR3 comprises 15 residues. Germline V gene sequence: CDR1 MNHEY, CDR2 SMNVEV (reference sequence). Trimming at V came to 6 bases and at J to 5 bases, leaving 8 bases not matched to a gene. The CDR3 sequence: CASRAGLVGTGELFF. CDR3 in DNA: TGTGCCAGCAGAGCGGGACTAGTGGGGACCGGGGAGCTGTTTTTT.

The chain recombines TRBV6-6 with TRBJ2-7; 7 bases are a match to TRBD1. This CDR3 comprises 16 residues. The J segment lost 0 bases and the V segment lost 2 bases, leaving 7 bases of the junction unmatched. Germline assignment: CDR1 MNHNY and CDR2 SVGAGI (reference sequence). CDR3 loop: CASSYPRGRFSYEQYF. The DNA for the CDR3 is TGTGCCAGCAGTTACCCGAGGGGGCGCTTCTCCTACGAGCAGTACTTC.

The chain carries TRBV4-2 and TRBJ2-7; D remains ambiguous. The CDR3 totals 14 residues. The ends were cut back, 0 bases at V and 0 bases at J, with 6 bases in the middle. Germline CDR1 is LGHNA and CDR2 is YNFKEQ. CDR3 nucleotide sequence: TGTGCCAGCAGCCAAGACTATAACTCCTACGAGCAGTACTTC. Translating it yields CASSQDYNSYEQYF.

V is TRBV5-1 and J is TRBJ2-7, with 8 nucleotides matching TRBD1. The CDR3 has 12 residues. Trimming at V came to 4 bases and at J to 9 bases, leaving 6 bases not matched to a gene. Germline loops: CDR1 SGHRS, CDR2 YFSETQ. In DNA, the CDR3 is TGCGCCAGCAGCATTACAGGGGGTAGGCAGTACTTC. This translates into CASSITGGRQYF.

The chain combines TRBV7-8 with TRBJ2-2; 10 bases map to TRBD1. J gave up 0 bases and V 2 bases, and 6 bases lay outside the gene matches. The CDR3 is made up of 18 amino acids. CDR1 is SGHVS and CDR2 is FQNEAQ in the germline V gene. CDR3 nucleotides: TGTGCCAGCAGCTTACGCCAGGGACAGGGGCCGAACACCGGGGAGCTGTTTTTT. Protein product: CASSLRQGQGPNTGELFF.

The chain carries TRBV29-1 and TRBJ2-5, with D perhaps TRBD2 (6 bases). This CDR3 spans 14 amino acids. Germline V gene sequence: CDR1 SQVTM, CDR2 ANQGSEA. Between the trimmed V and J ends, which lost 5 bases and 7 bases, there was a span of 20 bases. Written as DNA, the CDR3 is TGCAGCGTTTCCGTCATCCGGGAGTGGGGGACCCAGTACTTC. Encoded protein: CSVSVIREWGTQYF.

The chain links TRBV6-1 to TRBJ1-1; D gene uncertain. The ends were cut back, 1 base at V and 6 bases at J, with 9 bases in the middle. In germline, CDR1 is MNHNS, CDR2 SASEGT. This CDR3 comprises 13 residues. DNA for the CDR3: TGTGCCAGCAGTGAAGGTTCGAGACCTGAAGCTTTCTTT. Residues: CASSEGSRPEAFF.

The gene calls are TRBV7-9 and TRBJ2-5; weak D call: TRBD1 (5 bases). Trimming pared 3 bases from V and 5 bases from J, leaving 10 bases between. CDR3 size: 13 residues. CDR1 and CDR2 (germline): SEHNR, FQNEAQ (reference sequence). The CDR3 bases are TGTGCCAGCAGCTTTCAGGGCCGGGAGACCCAGTACTTC. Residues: CASSFQGRETQYF. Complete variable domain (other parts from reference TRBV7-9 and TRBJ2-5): DTGVSQNPRHKITKRGQNVTFRCDPISEHNRLYWYRQTLGQGPEFLTYFQNEAQLEKSRLLSDRFSAERPKGSFSTLEIQRTEQGDSAMYLCASSFQGRETQYFGPGTRLLVL.

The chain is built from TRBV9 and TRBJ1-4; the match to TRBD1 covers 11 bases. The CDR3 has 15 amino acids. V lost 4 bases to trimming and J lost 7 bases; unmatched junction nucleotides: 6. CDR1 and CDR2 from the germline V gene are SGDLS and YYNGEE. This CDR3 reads CASSPMGTGGEKLFF. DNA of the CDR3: TGTGCCAGCAGCCCAATGGGGACAGGGGGTGAAAAACTGTTTTTT.

CDR3 region: CATSKQGIGEKLFF. The CDR3, as DNA: TGTGCCACGAGCAAACAGGGGATCGGTGAAAAACTGTTTTTT. This chain joins TRBV19 and TRBJ1-4, with TRBD1 matching 7 bases. V lost 10 bases and J lost 7; bases outside the gene matches: 12. The CDR3 length is 14 residues. From germline, CDR1 is LNHDA and CDR2 SQIVND (reference sequence). Based on the CDR3 plus reference TRBV19 and TRBJ1-4, the full variable domain is DGGITQSPKYLFRKEGQNVTLSCEQNLNHDAMYWYRQDPGQGLRLIYYSQIVNDFQKGDIAEGYSVSREKKESFPLTVTSAQKNPTAFYLCATSKQGIGEKLFFGSGTQLSVL.

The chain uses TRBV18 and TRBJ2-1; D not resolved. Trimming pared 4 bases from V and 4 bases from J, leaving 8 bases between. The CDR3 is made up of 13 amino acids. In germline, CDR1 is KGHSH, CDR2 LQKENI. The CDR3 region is CASSLTAYNEQFF. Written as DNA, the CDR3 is TGTGCCAGCTCACTCACAGCGTACAATGAGCAGTTCTTC.

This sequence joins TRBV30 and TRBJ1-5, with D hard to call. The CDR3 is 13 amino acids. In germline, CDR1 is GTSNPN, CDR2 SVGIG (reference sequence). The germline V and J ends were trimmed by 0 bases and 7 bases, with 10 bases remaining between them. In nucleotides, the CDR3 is TGTGCCTGGAGTGTAGGCAGCACCCAGCCCCAGCATTTT. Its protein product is CAWSVGSTQPQHF.

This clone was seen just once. The chain's CDR3 is CAWTETSAYNEQFF. CDR3 coding DNA: TGTGCCTGGACTGAGACTAGCGCATACAATGAGCAGTTCTTC. The genes are TRBV30 and TRBJ2-1; 8 bases agree with TRBD2. Per germline, CDR1 GTSNPN and CDR2 SVGIG (reference sequence). CDR3 length: 14 amino acids. The J segment lost 4 bases and the V segment lost 4 bases, leaving 6 bases of the junction unmatched.

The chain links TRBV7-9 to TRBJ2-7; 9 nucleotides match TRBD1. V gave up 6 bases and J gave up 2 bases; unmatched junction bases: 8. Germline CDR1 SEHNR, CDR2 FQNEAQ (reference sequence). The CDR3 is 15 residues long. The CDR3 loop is CASRPTGTGPYEQYF. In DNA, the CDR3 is TGTGCCAGCAGGCCCACCGGGACAGGGCCCTACGAGCAGTACTTC.

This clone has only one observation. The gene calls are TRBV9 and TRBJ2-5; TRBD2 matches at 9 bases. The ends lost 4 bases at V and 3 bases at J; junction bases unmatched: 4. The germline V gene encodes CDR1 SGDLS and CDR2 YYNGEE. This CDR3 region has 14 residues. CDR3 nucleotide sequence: TGTGCCAGCAGCACCCGACTAGCGGAAGAGACCCAGTACTTC. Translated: CASSTRLAEETQYF.

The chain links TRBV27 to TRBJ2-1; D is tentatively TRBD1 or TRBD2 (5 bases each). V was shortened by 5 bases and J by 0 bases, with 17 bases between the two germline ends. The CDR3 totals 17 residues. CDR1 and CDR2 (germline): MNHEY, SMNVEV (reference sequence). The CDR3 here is CASSNFRDPPSYNEQFF. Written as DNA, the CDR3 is TGTGCCAGCAGTAATTTCAGGGACCCTCCCTCCTACAATGAGCAGTTCTTC.

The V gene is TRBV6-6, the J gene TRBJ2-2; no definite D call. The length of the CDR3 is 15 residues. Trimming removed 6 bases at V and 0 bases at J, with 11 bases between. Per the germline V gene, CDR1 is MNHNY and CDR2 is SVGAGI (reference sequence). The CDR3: CASSPPPANTGELFF. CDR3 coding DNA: TGTGCCAGCAGCCCCCCCCCAGCGAACACCGGGGAGCTGTTTTTT.

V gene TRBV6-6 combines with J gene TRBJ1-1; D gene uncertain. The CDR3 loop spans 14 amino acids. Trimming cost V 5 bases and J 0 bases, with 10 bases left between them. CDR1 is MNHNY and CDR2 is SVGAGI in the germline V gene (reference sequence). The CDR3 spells CASSDPAMNTEAFF. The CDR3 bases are TGTGCCAGCAGTGACCCTGCCATGAACACTGAAGCTTTCTTT.

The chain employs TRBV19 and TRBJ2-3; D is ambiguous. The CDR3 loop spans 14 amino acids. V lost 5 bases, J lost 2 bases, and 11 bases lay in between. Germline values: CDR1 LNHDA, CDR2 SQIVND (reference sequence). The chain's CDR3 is CASSPGMNTDTQYF. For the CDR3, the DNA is TGTGCCAGTAGTCCGGGCATGAACACAGATACGCAGTATTTT. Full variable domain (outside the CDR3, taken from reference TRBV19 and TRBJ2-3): DGGITQSPKYLFRKEGQNVTLSCEQNLNHDAMYWYRQDPGQGLRLIYYSQIVNDFQKGDIAEGYSVSREKKESFPLTVTSAQKNPTAFYLCASSPGMNTDTQYFGPGTRLTVL.

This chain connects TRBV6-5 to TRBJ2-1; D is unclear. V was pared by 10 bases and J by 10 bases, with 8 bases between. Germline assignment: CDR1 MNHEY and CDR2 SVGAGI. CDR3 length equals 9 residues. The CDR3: CAILLEQFF. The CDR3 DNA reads TGTGCCATCCTCCTGGAGCAGTTCTTC.

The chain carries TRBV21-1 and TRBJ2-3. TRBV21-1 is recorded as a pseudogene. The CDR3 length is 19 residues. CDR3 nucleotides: TGTGCCAGCATCTGCGAAGAACTTTTCCAGGCAGCGTCCCCGCGTCGTCGGTATTTT. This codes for CASICEELFQAASPRRRYF.

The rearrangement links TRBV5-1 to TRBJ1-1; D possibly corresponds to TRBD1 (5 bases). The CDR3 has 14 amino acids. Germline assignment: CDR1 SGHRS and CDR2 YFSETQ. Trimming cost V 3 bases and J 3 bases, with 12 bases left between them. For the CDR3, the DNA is TGCGCCAGCAGCTGGTCAGGGTTGGACACTGAAGCTTTCTTT. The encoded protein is CASSWSGLDTEAFF.

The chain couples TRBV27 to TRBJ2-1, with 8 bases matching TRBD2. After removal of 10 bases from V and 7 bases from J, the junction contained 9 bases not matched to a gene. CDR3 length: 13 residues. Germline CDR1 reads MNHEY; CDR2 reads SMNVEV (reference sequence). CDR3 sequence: CATRTSPLNEQFF. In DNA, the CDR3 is TGTGCCACCCGGACTAGCCCCTTGAATGAGCAGTTCTTC.

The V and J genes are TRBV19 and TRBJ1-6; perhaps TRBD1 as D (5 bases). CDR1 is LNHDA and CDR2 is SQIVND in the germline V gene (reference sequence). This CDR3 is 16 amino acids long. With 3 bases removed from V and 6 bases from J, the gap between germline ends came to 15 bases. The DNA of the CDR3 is TGTGCCAGTAGTATGGGACTTTTTGACGGTAATTCACCCCTCCACTTT. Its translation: CASSMGLFDGNSPLHF.

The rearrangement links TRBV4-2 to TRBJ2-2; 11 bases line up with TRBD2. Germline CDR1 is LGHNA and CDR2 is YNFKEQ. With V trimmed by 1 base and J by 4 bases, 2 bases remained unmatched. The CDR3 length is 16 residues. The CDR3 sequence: CASSQAGTSGTGELFF. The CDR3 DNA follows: TGTGCCAGCAGCCAAGCCGGGACTAGCGGCACCGGGGAGCTGTTTTTT.

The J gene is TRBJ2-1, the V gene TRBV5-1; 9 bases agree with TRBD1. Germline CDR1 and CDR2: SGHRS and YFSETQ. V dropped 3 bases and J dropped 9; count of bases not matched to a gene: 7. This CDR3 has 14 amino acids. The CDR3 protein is CASSWTTGGSEQFF. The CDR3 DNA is TGCGCCAGCAGCTGGACGACAGGGGGATCTGAGCAGTTCTTC.

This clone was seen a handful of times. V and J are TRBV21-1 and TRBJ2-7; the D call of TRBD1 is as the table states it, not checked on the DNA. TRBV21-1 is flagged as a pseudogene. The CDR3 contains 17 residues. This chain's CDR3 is CASSVQGQGTQTYEQYF. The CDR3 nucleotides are TGTGCCAGCAGCGTACAGGGACAGGGGACCCAGACCTACGAGCAGTACTTC.

The CDR3 nucleotides are TGTGCCAGCAGCCACGGACTAGCGGGAAACAATGAGCAGTTCTTC. Residues: CASSHGLAGNNEQFF. The chain joins TRBV11-2 to TRBJ2-1; 12 positions agree with TRBD2. Unmatched junction bases numbered 4, after V lost 5 bases and J lost 5 bases. The germline gives CDR1 SGHAT, CDR2 FQNNGV. This CDR3 contains 15 residues.

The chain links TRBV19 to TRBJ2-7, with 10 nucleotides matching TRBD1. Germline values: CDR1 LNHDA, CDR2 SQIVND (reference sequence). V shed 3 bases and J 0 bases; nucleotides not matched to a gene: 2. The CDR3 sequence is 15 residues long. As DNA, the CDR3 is TGTGCCAGTAGTATCGGGACAGGGGACTCCTACGAGCAGTACTTC. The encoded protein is CASSIGTGDSYEQYF. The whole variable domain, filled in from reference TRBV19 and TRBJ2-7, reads DGGITQSPKYLFRKEGQNVTLSCEQNLNHDAMYWYRQDPGQGLRLIYYSQIVNDFQKGDIAEGYSVSREKKESFPLTVTSAQKNPTAFYLCASSIGTGDSYEQYFGPGTRLTVT.

The CDR3 nucleotides read TGCAGCGTCCAGGAGGGGCGTGTAGGGGAGCTGTTTTTT. It yields the protein CSVQEGRVGELFF. The genes are TRBV29-1 and TRBJ2-2; perhaps TRBD2 as D (6 bases). This CDR3 is 13 amino acids long. The germline gives CDR1 SQVTM, CDR2 ANQGSEA. The V and J ends lost 6 bases and 8 bases respectively, with 16 bases between them.